This T cell receptor (beta chain) was recovered during a study of Graves' ophthalmopathy and Graves' hyperthyroidism. Study-wide results and limits: Most expanded clonotypes from thyroid (those above 0.001 frequency) were also found in blood.

As the template, RNA transcripts were used to amplify TCR beta CDR3 regions. Second-round multiplex PCR followed a first-round RT-PCR using HTBI primers. TCRdb recomputed calls from the multiplex PCR reads with MiXCR, one row per CDR3 protein. The sample holds 900,000 to 1,200,000 distinct CDR3 sequences, less than 45% seen once. Ten or more counts support this clonotype. Its antigen remains unknown. This CDR3 has 14 amino acids. Germline V lookup: CDR1 SGDLS, CDR2 YYNGEE. The germline V and J ends were trimmed by 0 bases and 4 bases, with 10 bases remaining between them. The sequencing input was peripheral blood or thyroid tissue (not recorded which). This receptor was identified in an adult man with Graves' hyperthyroidism. This chain uses TRBV9 with TRBJ1-1, with D perhaps TRBD1 (5 bases). This CDR3 is CASSVDVGGTEAFF. CDR3 coding DNA: TGTGCCAGCAGCGTAGATGTTGGGGGCACTGAAGCTTTCTTT.